Given below is one TCR beta chain in context. The data stem from a study of control samples from healthy donors and cancer patients. Only in-frame clones appear in the TCRdb table, and some are missing; sequencing was by immunoSEQ multiplex PCR. Altogether about 150,000 clones are present, roughly 94% being singletons, with the ten largest covering 4.5% to 6%. This CDR3 comprises 19 residues. Sequencing was done on a sample of blood. The chain couples TRBV21-1 to TRBJ2-2; the table calls TRBD1, which could not be checked here. TRBV21-1 is labeled a pseudogene. This clonotype was obtained from a man between 35 and 55 years old in good health. CDR3 DNA sequence: TGTGCCAGCAGCAAAGCAAAAAAGGGACAGGGGCGCGACACCGGGGAGCTGTTTTTT. Its protein is CASSKAKKGQGRDTGELFF.